This TCR beta chain was profiled in a study of cytomegalovirus exposure and HLA in healthy donors. Study as a whole: The 120 validation repertoires used the same platform as the approximately 620 first-cohort repertoires (as reported by a later analysis). Study-level findings and limits: The listing of 160 or so TCR beta chains classed them as cytomegalovirus-associated.

Libraries were prepared by immunoSEQ multiplex PCR; TCRdb keeps only in-frame clonotypes and omits some of them. The sample consists of more than 120,000 clones, about nine tenths of them appearing once. Points on this clone: Antigen unknown.

Germline CDR1 and CDR2: MNHEY and SMNVEV (reference sequence). The ends were cut back, 3 bases at V and 4 bases at J, with 12 bases in the middle. CDR3 length: 14 amino acids. The receptor comes from a man between 18 and 35 years old in good health and CMV-seropositive. The sample comprised PBMCs. V gene TRBV27 combines with J gene TRBJ1-1, with a possible D match to TRBD1 (5 bases). CDR3 amino acids: CASSFLTAGTEAFF. CDR3 nucleotides: TGTGCCAGCAGTTTCCTGACAGCGGGCACTGAAGCTTTCTTT.